This T cell receptor (beta chain) emerged from a study of blood T cell repertoires in COVID-19 (dated by TCRdb to the early 2020s). Regarding the complete study: Collaborator samples came from the United States, Italy and Spain and covered acute and convalescent phases of COVID-19. The prospective study material was composed of cDNA or gDNA derived from T cells, B-cell-depleted T cells, or PBMCs. The dataset comprised deeply sampled blood TCRbeta repertoires from subjects exposed to, actively infected with, or recovered from COVID-19. The repertoires were released in a freely available public database intended as a resource for research on the immune response to SARS-CoV-2. Samples came from the ongoing ImmuneRACE study (first 160 participants) plus 1,254 subjects from 6 global collaborators. A de-identified subject ID, COVID-19 status, age in years and sex were almost always included in the sample metadata. Where available, HLA class I and class II types were taken from metadata supplied by the sample provider and were not determined by assay-based typing. Overall study outcomes, separate from this receptor: The quantity of clinical and demographic metadata differed by source and by participant and was supplied without curation.

As for this clone: Its target antigen remains unknown. Per-base quality was not reported, and no clone a single base away is much larger than it.

Samples from volunteer blood donors who had recovered from COVID-19 were contributed by a second Seattle source. Collaborating institutions collected whole blood in K2EDTA tubes following their own protocols. For TCRbeta analysis, collaborators shipped samples as frozen whole blood, isolated PBMCs, or DNA extracted from either of those sample types. TCRbeta CDR3 regions were amplified from genomic DNA using the immunoSEQ Assay, a bias-controlled multiplex PCR. The authors processed their data as follows. Within the assay, amplification of reference gene primers was used to estimate how many nucleated cells each sample contained. To quantify the absolute abundance of each unique TCRbeta CDR3 rearrangement, sequence reads were collapsed and filtered. For each sample, productive Simpson clonality was calculated by taking the square root of Simpson's diversity index across productive rearrangements. The immuneACCESS repertoire file appears here via TCRdb, limited to in-frame rearrangements. These files lack a portion of the clones; in checked studies, under half of the deficit traces to unresolved V genes, and the cause of the others is not known. The V and J calls and clone size are taken from that table; D and trimming were inferred from the DNA. The sample table shows under 200,000 clones, and roughly 88% are seen once. The ten largest clonotypes hold roughly 1.1% of the sample.

CDR1 and CDR2 are drawn from the germline V gene: MDHEN, SYDVKM. At the junction V is shortened by 8 bases and J by 4 bases, with 14 bases in between. From its cysteine to its phenylalanine, the CDR3 spans 14 amino acids. Here the CDR3 DNA is all that survives: 42 bases in frame from base 1. The chain links TRBV28 with TRBJ2-2, with TRBD1 tentatively as D gene (6 bases match). The receptor's source is a man aged 55 to 69 who had recovered from COVID-19. The sample was peripheral blood. The CDR3 is CASGTGTFTGELFF. In nucleotides, the sequence is TGTGCCAGCGGGACCGGGACATTCACCGGGGAGCTGTTTTTT.